The 30 T cell receptor beta chains below come from one sample, sequenced in a study of cytomegalovirus exposure and HLA in healthy donors (dated by TCRdb to about 2017). Libraries came from the immunoSEQ multiplex PCR assay. For the multiplex PCR, a mixture combining 60 forward primers for TCR Vbeta segments and 13 reverse primers for TCR Jbeta segments was used. Imported from immuneACCESS, the table was reduced by TCRdb to in-frame sequences with V and J called. These copies leave out some clones; in studies compared against another copy, an unresolved V gene accounts for under half, and the cause of the remainder is not known. The table for this sample lists 150,000 or so clones; approximately 79% of them were counted only once. The ten top clones hold approximately 0.89% of the sample. Sequencing was performed on PBMCs. These receptors all stem from a woman aged 50 to 60 in good health and CMV-seropositive.

V and J are TRBV6-5 and TRBJ1-1, with 10 positions matching TRBD1. Germline V gene sequence: CDR1 MNHEY, CDR2 SVGAGI. The CDR3 loop spans 13 amino acids. V lost 5 bases to trimming and J lost 11 bases; unmatched junction nucleotides: 8. CDR3 amino acids: CASSKRTGGTAFF. CDR3 in DNA: TGTGCCAGCAGTAAAAGGACAGGGGGTACGGCTTTCTTT.

The chain carries TRBV28 and TRBJ1-1; TRBD1 is a possible D gene (5 bases). CDR1 MDHEN and CDR2 SYDVKM come from the germline V gene. The V end lost 3 bases, the J end lost 11 bases, and 16 bases lay between the germline ends. The CDR3 totals 13 residues. As DNA, the CDR3 is TGTGCCAGCAGTTTGAGTAGGTTGGGGGGGGCTTTCTTT. Encoded protein: CASSLSRLGGAFF.

The J gene is TRBJ2-7, the V gene TRBV19; a weak D match, TRBD1 (5 bases). CDR1 LNHDA and CDR2 SQIVND come from the germline V gene (reference sequence). With 3 bases removed from V and 5 bases from J, the gap between germline ends came to 11 bases. The CDR3 runs 13 residues. The DNA of the CDR3 is TGTGCCAGTAGTATGGGGCAACGGGACGAGCAGTACTTC. Residues: CASSMGQRDEQYF.

V gene TRBV7-3 combines with J gene TRBJ1-1; weak D call: TRBD1 (6 bases). This CDR3 has 13 amino acids. V was shortened by 5 bases and J by 7 bases, with 14 bases between the two germline ends. Germline V gives CDR1 SGHTA, CDR2 FQGTGA. The CDR3 loop reads CASSLQGTGEAFF. The CDR3 nucleotides read TGTGCCAGCAGCCTACAGGGAACGGGTGAAGCTTTCTTT.

The gene calls are TRBV6-4 and TRBJ2-7; 13 nucleotides agree with TRBD2. The CDR3 length is 18 residues. V lost 4 bases and J lost 1; bases outside the gene matches: 10. Looked up from germline, CDR1 is MRHNA and CDR2 is SNTAGT. CDR3 amino acids: CASSGRTSGGVASYEQYF. In DNA, the CDR3 is TGTGCCAGCAGTGGACGGACTAGCGGGGGAGTCGCTTCCTACGAGCAGTACTTC.

The chain has TRBV2 and TRBJ2-6; weak D call: TRBD2 (7 bases). Trimming took off 8 bases at V and 1 base at J, with 15 bases between the two ends. The CDR3 loop spans 16 amino acids. Germline CDR1 and CDR2: SNHLY and FYNNEI. The CDR3 here is CASRLEGGSGANVLTF. The CDR3 DNA sequence: TGTGCCAGCCGCCTCGAGGGGGGGTCTGGGGCCAACGTCCTGACTTTC.

This chain links TRBV7-2 with TRBJ1-3, with D possibly matching TRBD1 (6 bases). Per the germline V gene, CDR1 is SGHTA and CDR2 is FQGNSA. The CDR3 is made up of 13 amino acids. Trimming cost V 6 bases and J 4 bases, with 10 bases left between them. Written as DNA, the CDR3 is TGTGCCAGCAGGATGGGGGCAGGAAACACCATATATTTT. Translated, it gives CASRMGAGNTIYF.

The chain couples TRBV30 to TRBJ2-5; D is unclear. The germline V gene has CDR1 GTSNPN and CDR2 SVGIG (reference sequence). This CDR3 contains 12 residues. With 5 bases removed from V and 4 bases from J, the gap between germline ends came to 11 bases. The CDR3 DNA follows: TGTGCCTGGGCCTTAGACACAGAGACCCAGTACTTC. This gives the protein CAWALDTETQYF.

As regards this clone: Other nucleotide sequences in the sample specify the same CDR3. The CDR3 loop is CASSERGGLGAEAFF. CDR3 in DNA: TGTGCCAGCAGCGAGAGGGGGGGGCTCGGGGCTGAAGCTTTCTTT. The V call is TRBV6-5, the J call TRBJ1-1; tentative D call: TRBD1 (6 bases). CDR3 length: 15 residues. The V and J ends lost 6 bases and 6 bases respectively, with 20 bases between them. Per the germline V gene, CDR1 is MNHEY and CDR2 is SVGAGI.

This clone was counted once. The chain is built from TRBV7-9 and TRBJ2-5; tentative D call: TRBD1 (6 bases). CDR1 SEHNR and CDR2 FQNEAQ come from the germline V gene (reference sequence). This CDR3 region has 14 residues. The V and J ends lost 4 bases and 5 bases respectively, with 14 bases between them. The CDR3 reads CASSSLQGLETQYF. The CDR3, as DNA: TGTGCCAGCAGCTCACTACAGGGTTTGGAGACCCAGTACTTC.

The chain is built from TRBV28 and TRBJ1-4; D perhaps matches TRBD1 (6 bases). V was pared by 6 bases and J by 11 bases, with 22 bases between. CDR3 size: 15 residues. Per germline, CDR1 MDHEN and CDR2 SYDVKM. CDR3 sequence (DNA): TGTGCCAGCAGCCGACTCAGGGGCCCCGGGGTGAAACTGTTTTTT. Its protein is CASSRLRGPGVKLFF.

The J gene is TRBJ2-5, the V gene TRBV19, with TRBD1 matching over 7 bases. Germline lookup yields CDR1 LNHDA and CDR2 SQIVND (reference sequence). The CDR3 is 12 residues long. Trimming cost V 7 bases and J 5 bases; bases outside gene matches: 4. CDR3 in amino acids: CASMGDSETQYF. The CDR3 nucleotides read TGTGCCAGTATGGGGGACAGTGAGACCCAGTACTTC. The whole variable domain, remainder taken from reference TRBV19 and TRBJ2-5, is DGGITQSPKYLFRKEGQNVTLSCEQNLNHDAMYWYRQDPGQGLRLIYYSQIVNDFQKGDIAEGYSVSREKKESFPLTVTSAQKNPTAFYLCASMGDSETQYFGPGTRLLVL.

Turning to this clone: Other DNA sequences in this specimen translate into the identical CDR3. This sequence joins TRBV7-2 and TRBJ1-5, with a weak D call TRBD1 (6 bases). The V and J ends lost 5 bases and 3 bases respectively, with 8 bases between them. The germline CDR1 and CDR2 sequences are SGHTA and FQGNSA. The CDR3 has 13 amino acids. Here the CDR3 DNA reads TGTGCCAGCAGCCGACAGGTCAATCAGCCCCAGCATTTT. It codes for CASSRQVNQPQHF.

The gene calls are TRBV4-3 and TRBJ1-4, with 7 bases lining up with TRBD1. Germline V CDR1 and CDR2: LGHNA, YSLEER. CDR3 length: 14 residues. With V trimmed by 7 bases and J by 5 bases, 7 bases remained unmatched. CDR3 nucleotides: TGCGCCAGCACTTGGACAGGTGGGAATGAAAAACTGTTTTTT. Its translation is CASTWTGGNEKLFF.

The CDR3 reads CASSDRTGGDQPQHF. The CDR3, as DNA: TGTGCCAGCAGCGATCGGACAGGGGGCGATCAGCCCCAGCATTTT. The chain has TRBV28 and TRBJ1-5, with TRBD1 matching 11 bases. This CDR3 spans 15 amino acids. Unmatched junction bases numbered 6, after V lost 6 bases and J lost 5 bases. CDR1 and CDR2 from the germline V gene are MDHEN and SYDVKM. The full variable domain, with the rest looked up from reference TRBV28 and TRBJ1-5, is DVKVTQSSRYLVKRTGEKVFLECVQDMDHENMFWYRQDPGLGLRLIYFSYDVKMKEKGDIPEGYSVSREKKERFSLILESASTNQTSMYLCASSDRTGGDQPQHFGDGTRLSIL.

The genes are TRBV6-1 and TRBJ2-2, with D maybe TRBD2 (5 bases). The V gene lost 9 bases and the J gene lost 4 bases, with 9 bases spanning the gap. Germline lookup yields CDR1 MNHNS and CDR2 SASEGT. The CDR3 has 12 amino acids. DNA of the CDR3: TGTGCCAGTCGGGAAAGCACCGGGGAGCTGTTTTTT. This translates into CASRESTGELFF.

This clone has only one observation. The V and J genes are TRBV5-4 and TRBJ1-1; D gene ambiguous. V was trimmed by 0 bases and J by 1 base, leaving 7 bases between them. This CDR3 comprises 14 residues. CDR1 is SGHNT, CDR2 YYREEE, per germline (reference sequence). The CDR3 region is CASSLAAENTEAFF. CDR3 in DNA: TGTGCCAGCAGCTTGGCCGCGGAGAACACTGAAGCTTTCTTT.

Concerning this clone itself: Within the sample, other DNA sequences also encode this same CDR3. V is TRBV7-9 and J is TRBJ1-1; D not certain. The CDR3 spans 13 residues. Trimming removed 3 bases from V and 4 bases from J, with 9 bases in between. Germline V gives CDR1 SEHNR, CDR2 FQNEAQ (reference sequence). DNA of the CDR3: TGTGCCAGCAGCTTGGAGGGAGGCACTGAAGCTTTCTTT. This encodes CASSLEGGTEAFF.

This clone has a handful of counts. V and J are TRBV11-2 and TRBJ1-2; 8 nucleotides line up with TRBD1. The CDR3 is made up of 14 amino acids. Looked up from germline, CDR1 is SGHAT and CDR2 is FQNNGV. The trim removed 4 bases at V and 3 bases at J, leaving 4 bases unmatched. The CDR3 DNA reads as TGTGCCAGCAGCTGGACAGGGACACACTATGGCTACACCTTC. It yields the protein CASSWTGTHYGYTF.

The rearrangement links TRBV7-2 to TRBJ1-6, with D possibly matching TRBD1 (6 bases). V was clipped by 2 bases and J by 3 bases, with 8 bases between them. Germline V gene lookup returns CDR1 SGHTA and CDR2 FQGNSA. This CDR3 region has 15 residues. The CDR3 DNA reads as TGTGCCAGCAGCTTATCAGGGGTCTATAATTCACCCCTCCACTTT. This gives the protein CASSLSGVYNSPLHF. Filled out from reference TRBV7-2 and TRBJ1-6, the complete variable domain reads GAGVSQSPSNKVTEKGKDVELRCDPISGHTALYWYRQSLGQGLEFLIYFQGNSAPDKSGLPSDRFSAERTGGSVSTLTIQRTQQEDSAVYLCASSLSGVYNSPLHFGNGTRLTVT.

The V call is TRBV7-9, the J call TRBJ1-1; 9 nucleotides align to TRBD1. The ends lost 5 bases at V and 0 bases at J; junction bases unmatched: 4. Looked up from germline, CDR1 is SEHNR and CDR2 is FQNEAQ (reference sequence). This CDR3 has 15 amino acids. The CDR3 here is CASSPRTGVNTEAFF. The CDR3 DNA is TGTGCCAGCAGCCCGCGGACAGGGGTGAACACTGAAGCTTTCTTT.

This rearrangement joins TRBV28 to TRBJ2-5, with D perhaps matching TRBD1 (6 bases). Trimming removed 5 bases at V and 2 bases at J, with 9 bases between. The CDR3 spans 13 residues. Germline loops: CDR1 MDHEN, CDR2 SYDVKM. CDR3 residues: CASSRTAQETQYF. CDR3 bases: TGTGCCAGCAGTCGGACAGCACAAGAGACCCAGTACTTC.

The chain joins TRBV23-1 to TRBJ1-2; 7 nucleotides match TRBD1. TRBV23-1 is treated as an ORF (open reading frame) with a function not yet certain. CDR3 length equals 15 residues. The V segment lost 3 bases and the J segment 4 bases; nucleotides outside the gene matches: 8. Here the CDR3 DNA reads TGCGCCAGCAGTCACCGGACAGGTCGTGGCTATGGCTACACCTTC. It codes for CASSHRTGRGYGYTF.

J is TRBJ1-1 and V is TRBV7-9; D may be TRBD1 (6 bases). Germline CDR1 is SEHNR and CDR2 is FQNEAQ (reference sequence). The CDR3 contains 16 residues. Trimming cost V 5 bases and J 3 bases, with 19 bases left between them. The CDR3 here is CASSQIRGPKDTEAFF. CDR3 nucleotide sequence: TGTGCCAGCAGCCAGATCAGGGGCCCAAAGGACACTGAAGCTTTCTTT.

The gene calls are TRBV11-2 and TRBJ2-5, with D perhaps matching TRBD2 (6 bases). V lost 5 bases and J 2 bases, leaving 15 bases between the germline ends. This CDR3 has 15 residues. In germline, CDR1 is SGHAT, CDR2 FQNNGV. The CDR3 spells CASSPIPGAQETQYF. The CDR3 DNA sequence: TGTGCCAGCAGCCCGATTCCGGGAGCACAAGAGACCCAGTACTTC.

This clone has more than one count but fewer than ten. The V call is TRBV4-2, the J call TRBJ1-4; 7 nucleotides line up with TRBD1. The CDR3 is 16 residues long. Trimming took 6 bases from V and 8 from J; bases not matched to a gene: 15. Germline CDR1 reads LGHNA; CDR2 reads YNFKEQ. CDR3 in amino acids: CASRDPARDSEEKLFF. DNA for the CDR3: TGTGCCAGCAGAGATCCGGCCCGGGACAGCGAAGAAAAACTGTTTTTT.

This chain links TRBV5-1 with TRBJ2-3; 10 bases match TRBD1. The CDR3 is 14 residues long. Trimming at V came to 7 bases and at J to 2 bases, leaving 4 bases not matched to a gene. Germline values: CDR1 SGHRS, CDR2 YFSETQ. CDR3: CASGTGDLTDTQYF. CDR3 in DNA: TGCGCCAGCGGGACAGGGGACCTCACAGATACGCAGTATTTT.

This clone was found a few times. The rearrangement joins TRBV4-3 to TRBJ2-3, with a weak D call TRBD1 (6 bases). This CDR3 has 18 residues. The germline CDR1 and CDR2 sequences are LGHNA and YSLEER. Trimming removed 1 base at V and 0 bases at J, with 17 bases between. The CDR3 reads CASSQGRLRQGSTDTQYF. As DNA, the CDR3 is TGCGCCAGCAGCCAAGGGCGCCTTCGGCAGGGGAGCACAGATACGCAGTATTTT.

This sequence joins TRBV28 and TRBJ2-3; 7 positions match TRBD1. Germline trimming cut 6 bases from V and 10 bases from J; bases unmatched to any gene: 10. This CDR3 region has 13 residues. Germline lookup yields CDR1 MDHEN and CDR2 SYDVKM. CDR3 loop: CASSLAQGKAQYF. CDR3 nucleotide sequence: TGTGCCAGCAGCCTAGCACAGGGGAAGGCGCAGTATTTT. Supplemented by reference TRBV28 and TRBJ2-3, the full variable domain reads DVKVTQSSRYLVKRTGEKVFLECVQDMDHENMFWYRQDPGLGLRLIYFSYDVKMKEKGDIPEGYSVSREKKERFSLILESASTNQTSMYLCASSLAQGKAQYFGPGTRLTVL.

In DNA, the CDR3 is TGTGCCAGCAGCAAGGGACTAGCGGGGGGCACAGATACGCAGTATTTT. Its protein is CASSKGLAGGTDTQYF. This chain connects TRBV5-8 to TRBJ2-3, with 14 bases matching TRBD2. The CDR3 has 16 residues. The V gene's germline CDR1 is SGHTS and CDR2 YDEGEE. V was pared by 4 bases and J by 1 base, with 2 bases of the junction left unmatched. Supplemented by reference TRBV5-8 and TRBJ2-3, the full variable domain reads EAGVTQSPTHLIKTRGQQATLRCSPISGHTSVYWYQQALGLGLQFLLWYDEGEERNRGNFPPRFSGRQFPNYSSELNVNALELEDSALYLCASSKGLAGGTDTQYFGPGTRLTVL.